Listed below are T cell receptor beta chains from one sample, sequenced in a study of T-cell reconstitution after alpha-beta-depleted transplantation in children. Each CDR3 protein gets one entry after TCRdb re-called the PCR reads with MiXCR. The sample carries 450,000 to 500,000 distinct CDR3 sequences, about 12% recorded once. The sample was PBMCs from the stem cell graft donor, taken from the stem cell graft. These receptors originate from a human donor who donated a stem cell graft to a child with combined immunodeficiency. Both conserved end residues are part of each CDR3. Fields, in order: J gene, D gene, V gene, CDR3 protein. A D gene is named only where the DNA matches it firmly.

TRBJ1-1	NA	TRBV2	CASSLHMNTEAFF
TRBJ2-3	TRBD2	TRBV9	CASSVGNSGSTDTQYF
TRBJ2-7	NA	TRBV18	CASSLLPYEQYF
TRBJ2-1	TRBD2	TRBV11-2	CASSLDGRGGAWSDEQFF
TRBJ2-7	TRBD1	TRBV3-1	CASKGAGPLHEQYF
TRBJ1-1	TRBD1	TRBV12-3/TRBV12-4	CASSLGTGRLPEAFF
TRBJ2-7	NA	TRBV4-1	CASSQGGGSFEQYF
TRBJ2-7	NA	TRBV7-9	CASSLQTRWYEQYF
TRBJ2-5	NA	TRBV7-9	CASSTGYQETQYF
TRBJ2-3	NA	TRBV12-3/TRBV12-4	CASSPSGGPVDTQYF
TRBJ1-1	NA	TRBV7-9	CASSLGGWQPEAFF
TRBJ2-5	TRBD2	TRBV7-7	CASSLVPMGTSGKETQYF
TRBJ1-4	NA	TRBV6-1	CASRDIMGANEKLFF
TRBJ2-3	TRBD2	TRBV28	CASTPWGGGDTQYF
TRBJ2-7	NA	TRBV5-1	CASSFPRQSSPYEQYF
TRBJ2-7	NA	TRBV12-3/TRBV12-4	CASSLGQEGNGQYF
TRBJ2-3	NA	TRBV12-3/TRBV12-4	CASSLGAIPSTDTQYF
TRBJ2-7	TRBD2	TRBV5-1	CASSLAPGLAGYEQYF
TRBJ1-4	NA	TRBV19	CASREGERNEKLFF
TRBJ2-5	NA	TRBV30	CAWSGVNLGQYF
TRBJ1-6	NA	TRBV6-1	CASSLGHHNSPLHF
TRBJ2-1	TRBD2	TRBV12-3/TRBV12-4	CASSPDEELADWDEQFF
TRBJ1-2	NA	TRBV12-3/TRBV12-4	CASSLGHSNYGYTF
TRBJ2-1	NA	TRBV5-1	CASSPLDPYNEQFF
TRBJ2-1	TRBD1	TRBV19	CASSIRTGHNEQFF
TRBJ2-3	NA	TRBV2	CACLGGSTDTQYF
TRBJ2-5	TRBD2	TRBV9	CASSGSDTEGGQETQYF